Following are 10 T cell receptor beta chains from one sample sequenced in a study of T cells in tumors after PD-1 blockade. TCRdb keeps only in-frame clones here, not all; method: immunoSEQ multiplex PCR. The table records 10,000 to 15,000 clones, 63% of them present only once. The material sequenced was tumor tissue, taken before anti-PD-1 treatment. The receptors stem from a human donor with cutaneous squamous cell carcinoma.

This sequence joins TRBV4-3 and TRBJ2-5, with 7 bases lining up with TRBD2. The CDR3 is 15 residues long. Germline V CDR1 and CDR2: LGHNA, YSLEER. With 0 bases clipped from V and 9 bases from J, the junction kept 10 bases outside the gene matches. The CDR3 spells CASSQDFSSGSSQYF. For the CDR3, the DNA is TGCGCCAGCAGCCAAGATTTTTCTAGCGGCAGTTCCCAGTACTTC.

J is TRBJ2-2 and V is TRBV7-3, with 9 bases identical to TRBD2. CDR1 is SGHTA and CDR2 is FQGTGA in the germline V gene. V shed 2 bases and J 4 bases; nucleotides not matched to a gene: 2. The CDR3 is made up of 15 amino acids. CDR3 DNA: TGTGCCAGCAGCTTAGCGGGAGGGGGCACCGGGGAGCTGTTTTTT. Amino acid sequence: CASSLAGGGTGELFF.

The chain is built from TRBV7-8 and TRBJ1-2; unclear D gene. The CDR3 is 13 residues long. With 1 base removed from V and 2 bases from J, the gap between germline ends came to 5 bases. Germline V lookup: CDR1 SGHVS, CDR2 FQNEAQ. DNA of the CDR3: TGTGCCAGCAGCTTAGGTCAGAACTATGGCTACACCTTC. It translates to CASSLGQNYGYTF.

The chain couples TRBV5-4 to TRBJ2-2; D is unresolved. CDR1 SGHNT and CDR2 YYREEE come from the germline V gene (reference sequence). V was shortened by 4 bases and J by 6 bases, with 13 bases between the two germline ends. This CDR3 is built from 14 residues. The CDR3 reads CASSEGLWAGELFF. DNA for the CDR3: TGTGCCAGCAGCGAAGGGCTGTGGGCCGGGGAGCTGTTTTTT.

This chain connects TRBV11-3 to TRBJ1-1; no reliable D call. The CDR3 is 12 residues long. Trimming shortened V by 8 bases and J by 1 base, and 8 bases separated the two germline ends. Germline V gene lookup returns CDR1 SGHNT and CDR2 YENEEA. The CDR3 sequence: CASGHSNTEAFF. The CDR3, as DNA: TGTGCCAGCGGTCACTCGAACACTGAAGCTTTCTTT.

This clone was detected only a few times. The chain carries TRBV19 and TRBJ1-2; the match to TRBD1 covers 7 bases. The CDR3 is 15 amino acids. Germline lookup yields CDR1 LNHDA and CDR2 SQIVND (reference sequence). V gave up 5 bases and J gave up 3 bases; unmatched junction bases: 9. The CDR3 DNA reads TGTGCCAGTAGTCCGTCAGGGGGGAGTTACTATGGCTACACCTTC. This translates into CASSPSGGSYYGYTF.

The V and J genes are TRBV4-2 and TRBJ2-1; D is unresolved. Deletions cut 1 base from V and 4 bases from J, with 14 bases between. CDR1 and CDR2 (germline): LGHNA, YNFKEQ. The CDR3 is 16 amino acids. DNA for the CDR3: TGTGCCAGCAGCCAAGCTCGGTCCAATGCGTACAATGAGCAGTTCTTC. It translates to CASSQARSNAYNEQFF.

This chain links TRBV12-3 or TRBV12-4 with TRBJ2-2; no firm D call. There are 12 residues in the CDR3. V was shortened by 5 bases and J by 6 bases, with 7 bases between the two germline ends. The CDR3 sequence: CASSPFPGELFF. In nucleotides, the CDR3 is TGTGCCAGCAGTCCCTTCCCCGGGGAGCTGTTTTTT.

The chain is built from TRBV4-1 and TRBJ2-5, with D perhaps given as TRBD1 or TRBD2 (5 bases each). Trimming took 8 bases from V and 2 from J, leaving 18 bases between them. Germline V gene sequence: CDR1 MGHRA, CDR2 YSYEKL. This CDR3 comprises 15 residues. This CDR3 is CASGKGTGNQETQYF. The CDR3, as DNA: TGCGCCAGCGGCAAGGGGACGGGGAATCAAGAGACCCAGTACTTC.

The chain couples TRBV5-6 to TRBJ1-5, with 9 bases identical to TRBD1. The CDR3 contains 15 residues. The V gene end was trimmed by 4 bases and the J gene end by 5 bases; junction bases not matched to a gene: 7. Germline CDR1 is SGHDT and CDR2 is YYEEEE. The DNA of the CDR3 is TGTGCCAGCAGCCGGAGGGACAGGGTGCATCAGCCCCAGCATTTT. Translation: CASSRRDRVHQPQHF.